The T cell receptor (beta chain) under discussion was sequenced for a study of read filtering for tumor transcriptome and immune sequencing. General study points: The CD138-negative fraction was mixed bone marrow immune cells, not pure T cells.

The sample holds one count of this clonotype. Its antigen is currently unknown. This sequence may be a read error, since a much larger clone differs from it by one base. The CDR3 loop spans 13 amino acids. Looked up from germline, CDR1 is ENHRY and CDR2 is SYGVKD. Every patient had bone marrow sampled while the disease was active. From 300 to 450 ng of RNA, a library with molecular barcoded alpha/delta and beta/gamma adaptors was made. In TCRdb, the reads were re-called with MiXCR into one record per CDR3 protein. Of more than 55,000 distinct CDR3 sequences in the sample, roughly a fifth were seen once.

This sequence originates from a donor aged 40 or over with multiple myeloma. The rearrangement uses TRBV10-3 and TRBJ2-5; D ambiguous. What was sequenced was a population of CD138-negative cells sorted from bone marrow. DNA for the CDR3: TGTGCCATCAAAACAAACACCCAAGAGACCCTGTACTTC. Encoded protein: CAIKTNTQETLYF.